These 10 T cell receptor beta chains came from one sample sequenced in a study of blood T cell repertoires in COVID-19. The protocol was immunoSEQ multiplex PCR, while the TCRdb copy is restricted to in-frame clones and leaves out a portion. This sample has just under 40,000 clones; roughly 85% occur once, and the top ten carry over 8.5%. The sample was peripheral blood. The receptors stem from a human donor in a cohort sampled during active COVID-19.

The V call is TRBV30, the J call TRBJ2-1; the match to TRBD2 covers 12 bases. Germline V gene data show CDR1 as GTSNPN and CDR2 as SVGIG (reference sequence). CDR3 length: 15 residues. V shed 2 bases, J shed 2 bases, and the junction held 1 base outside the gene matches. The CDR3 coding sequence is TGTGCCTGGAGTCCTAGCGGGAGGGCCTACAATGAGCAGTTCTTC. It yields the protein CAWSPSGRAYNEQFF.

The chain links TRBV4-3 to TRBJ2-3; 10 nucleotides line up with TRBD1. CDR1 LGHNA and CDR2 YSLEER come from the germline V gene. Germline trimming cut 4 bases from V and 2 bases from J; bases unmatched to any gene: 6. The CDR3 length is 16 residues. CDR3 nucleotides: TGCGCCAGCAGCCGCCTCGGGACAGGGGCCACAGATACGCAGTATTTT. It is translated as CASSRLGTGATDTQYF.

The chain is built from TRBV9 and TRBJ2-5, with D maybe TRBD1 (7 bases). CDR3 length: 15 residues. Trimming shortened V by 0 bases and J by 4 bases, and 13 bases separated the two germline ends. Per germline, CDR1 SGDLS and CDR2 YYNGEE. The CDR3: CASSVAAGGRETQYF. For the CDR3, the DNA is TGTGCCAGCAGCGTAGCCGCAGGGGGGCGAGAGACCCAGTACTTC. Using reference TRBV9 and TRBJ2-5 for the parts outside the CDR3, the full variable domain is DSGVTQTPKHLITATGQRVTLRCSPRSGDLSVYWYQQSLDQGLQFLIQYYNGEERAKGNILERFSAQQFPDLHSELNLSSLELGDSALYFCASSVAAGGRETQYFGPGTRLLVL.

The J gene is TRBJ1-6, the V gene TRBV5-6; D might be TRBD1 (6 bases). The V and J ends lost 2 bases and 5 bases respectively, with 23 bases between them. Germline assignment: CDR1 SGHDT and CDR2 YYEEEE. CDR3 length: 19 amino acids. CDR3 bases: TGTGCCAGCAGCTTAGGGGGAAATACCGGGGCCATAAATAATTCACCCCTCCACTTT. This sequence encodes CASSLGGNTGAINNSPLHF.

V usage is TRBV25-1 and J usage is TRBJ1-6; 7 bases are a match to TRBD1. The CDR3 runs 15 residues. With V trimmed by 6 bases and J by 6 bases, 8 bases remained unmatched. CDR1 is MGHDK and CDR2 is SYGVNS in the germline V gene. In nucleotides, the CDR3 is TGTGCCAGCAGGCCTTCAGGGACAGCTAATTCACCCCTCCACTTT. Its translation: CASRPSGTANSPLHF. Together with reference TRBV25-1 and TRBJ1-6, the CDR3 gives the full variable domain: EADIYQTPRYLVIGTGKKITLECSQTMGHDKMYWYQQDPGMELHLIHYSYGVNSTEKGDLSSESTVSRIRTEHFPLTLESARPSHTSQYLCASRPSGTANSPLHFGNGTRLTVT.

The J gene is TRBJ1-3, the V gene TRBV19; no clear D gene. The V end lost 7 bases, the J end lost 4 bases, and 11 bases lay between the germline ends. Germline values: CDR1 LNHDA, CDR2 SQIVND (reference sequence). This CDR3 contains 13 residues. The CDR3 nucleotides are TGTGCCAGTACCTTGCAGGAAGGAAACACCATATATTTT. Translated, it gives CASTLQEGNTIYF.

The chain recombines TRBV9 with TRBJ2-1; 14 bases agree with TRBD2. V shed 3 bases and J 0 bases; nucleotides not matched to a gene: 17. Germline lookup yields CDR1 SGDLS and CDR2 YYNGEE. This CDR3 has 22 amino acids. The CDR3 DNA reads TGTGCCAGCAGCGCCGCCGGGACTAGCGGGAGACCCTGGGGGAGCTCCTACAATGAGCAGTTCTTC. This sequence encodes CASSAAGTSGRPWGSSYNEQFF.

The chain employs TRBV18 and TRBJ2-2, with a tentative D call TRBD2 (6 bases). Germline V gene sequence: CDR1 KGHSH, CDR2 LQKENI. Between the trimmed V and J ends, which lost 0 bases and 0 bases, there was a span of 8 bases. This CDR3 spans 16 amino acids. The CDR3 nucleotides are TGTGCCAGCTCACCACCGGGGGGTGCGAACACCGGGGAGCTGTTTTTT. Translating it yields CASSPPGGANTGELFF.

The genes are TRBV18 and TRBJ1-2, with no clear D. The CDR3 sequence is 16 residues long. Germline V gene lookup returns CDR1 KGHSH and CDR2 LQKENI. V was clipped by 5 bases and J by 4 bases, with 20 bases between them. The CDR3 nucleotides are TGTGCCAGCTCAACGGGCGACGCACTAGATCTCTATGGCTACACCTTC. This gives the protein CASSTGDALDLYGYTF.

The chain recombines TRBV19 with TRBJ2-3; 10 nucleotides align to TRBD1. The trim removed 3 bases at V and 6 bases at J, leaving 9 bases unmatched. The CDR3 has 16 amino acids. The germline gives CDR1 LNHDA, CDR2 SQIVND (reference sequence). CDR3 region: CASSILLTGGSDTQYF. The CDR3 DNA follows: TGTGCCAGTAGTATCCTCCTGACAGGGGGCAGCGATACGCAGTATTTT.